This T cell receptor (beta chain) derives from a study of blood T cell repertoires in COVID-19. Study context: Samples representing acute and convalescent COVID-19 were sourced from the United States, Italy and Spain. PBMCs, B-cell-depleted T cells, or T cells provided the cDNA or gDNA that made up the material.

The trim removed 4 bases at V and 7 bases at J, leaving 7 bases unmatched. CDR3 length equals 14 residues. Per the original methods: Reference gene primer amplification yielded estimated nucleated cell counts. Produced via immunoSEQ multiplex PCR; TCRdb's table is partial and in-frame only. V and J calls and clone size are given by that table; D and trimming were obtained from the DNA. The sample holds tens of thousands of clones, approximately 78% seen once. The sequenced sample consisted of peripheral blood. This sequence joins TRBV6-7 and TRBJ2-7, with 10 nucleotides matching TRBD2. TRBV6-7 is marked as an open reading frame, function uncertain. The TCR comes from a human donor in a cohort sampled during active COVID-19. The CDR3 DNA is TGTGCCAGCAGTTCCCTAGCGGGAGTGGGAGAGCAGTACTTC. Protein sequence: CASSSLAGVGEQYF.